These 25 T cell receptor beta chains were sequenced from one sample in a study of T cell changes during pregnancy in multiple sclerosis. The assay was immunoSEQ multiplex PCR, and TCRdb's table has in-frame clones only and misses some. Among approximately 37,000 clones listed, 85% to 95% were seen once. The starting material was CD4+ T cells from peripheral blood mononuclear cells, obtained before pregnancy. These receptors all stem from a female donor with multiple sclerosis, enrolled in a pregnancy study.

The chain employs TRBV4-1 and TRBJ1-3; D is uncertain. Between the trimmed V and J ends, which lost 3 bases and 0 bases, there was a span of 6 bases. The germline V gene has CDR1 MGHRA and CDR2 YSYEKL. CDR3 length: 14 amino acids. The CDR3 coding sequence is TGCGCCAGCAGCCAGACATACTCTGGAAACACCATATATTTT. This sequence encodes CASSQTYSGNTIYF.

The chain joins TRBV18 to TRBJ2-7, with 10 bases that match TRBD1. The J segment lost 2 bases and the V segment lost 3 bases, leaving 1 base of the junction unmatched. The CDR3 spans 14 residues. Germline CDR1 reads KGHSH; CDR2 reads LQKENI. DNA for the CDR3: TGTGCCAGCTCACCCGGGACAGGGGCCTACGAGCAGTACTTC. This gives the protein CASSPGTGAYEQYF.

V and J are TRBV4-2 and TRBJ2-7; 10 bases are shared with TRBD2. Germline CDR1 and CDR2: LGHNA and YNFKEQ. With 6 bases clipped from V and 0 bases from J, the junction kept 5 bases outside the gene matches. The CDR3 is 15 amino acids. As DNA, the CDR3 is TGTGCCAGCAGTCGGACTAGCGGTAGCTCCTACGAGCAGTACTTC. This sequence encodes CASSRTSGSSYEQYF.

J is TRBJ1-2 and V is TRBV2; unclear D gene. This CDR3 comprises 12 residues. CDR1 is SNHLY and CDR2 is FYNNEI in the germline V gene. Trimming left V 7 bases short and J 1 base short, with 7 bases between. The chain's CDR3 is CASTGINYGYTF. DNA of the CDR3: TGTGCCAGCACCGGGATTAACTATGGCTACACCTTC. Using reference TRBV2 and TRBJ1-2 for the parts outside the CDR3, the full variable domain is EPEVTQTPSHQVTQMGQEVILRCVPISNHLYFYWYRQILGQKVEFLVSFYNNEISEKSEIFDDQFSVERPDGSNFTLKIRSTKLEDSAMYFCASTGINYGYTFGSGTRLTVV.

V and J are TRBV9 and TRBJ2-3; TRBD2 agrees at 10 bases. Germline values: CDR1 SGDLS, CDR2 YYNGEE. The trim removed 3 bases at V and 6 bases at J, leaving 7 bases unmatched. The CDR3 spans 15 residues. The CDR3, as DNA: TGTGCCAGCAGCGGCTCACCGGGACTAGCGGATACGCAGTATTTT. Translation: CASSGSPGLADTQYF.

The chain has TRBV9 and TRBJ1-5, with D maybe TRBD1 (6 bases). Germline V gene data show CDR1 as SGDLS and CDR2 as YYNGEE. The V and J ends lost 3 bases and 5 bases respectively, with 9 bases between them. The CDR3 spans 13 residues. The CDR3 coding sequence is TGTGCCAGCAGCGAGGGGACATATCAGCCCCAGCATTTT. Amino acids: CASSEGTYQPQHF.

This clone was found once. The chain carries TRBV6-5 and TRBJ2-7; tentatively, D is TRBD2 (7 bases). Germline CDR1 is MNHEY and CDR2 is SVGAGI. The CDR3 is 14 amino acids. V gave up 6 bases and J gave up 5 bases, with 17 bases separating them. The CDR3, as DNA: TGTGCCAGCAGCCGCCGGGGGGCCGCCAACGAGCAGTACTTC. Translated, it gives CASSRRGAANEQYF.

The rearrangement links TRBV10-3 to TRBJ1-5; a possible D gene is TRBD1 (5 bases). CDR3 length equals 14 residues. The germline V gene encodes CDR1 ENHRY and CDR2 SYGVKD. The ends were cut back, 2 bases at V and 4 bases at J, with 9 bases in the middle. The CDR3 nucleotides read TGTGCCATCAGTGAGCAGGCAGGGAATCAGCCCCAGCATTTT. This sequence encodes CAISEQAGNQPQHF.

The V call is TRBV28, the J call TRBJ1-2; a weak D match, TRBD1 (5 bases). The length of the CDR3 is 14 residues. In germline, CDR1 is MDHEN, CDR2 SYDVKM. V gave up 3 bases and J gave up 3 bases, with 11 bases separating them. The CDR3 sequence: CASSLGGKDYGYTF. The CDR3 DNA is TGTGCCAGCAGTTTGGGGGGAAAAGACTATGGCTACACCTTC.

The gene calls are TRBV7-2 and TRBJ2-4; maybe TRBD1 (6 bases). This CDR3 has 14 residues. Germline V lookup: CDR1 SGHTA, CDR2 FQGNSA. With 5 bases removed from V and 6 bases from J, the gap between germline ends came to 14 bases. CDR3 nucleotide sequence: TGTGCCAGCAGCCGCACCTTACAGGGAAACATTCAGTACTTC. It translates to CASSRTLQGNIQYF.

The chain recombines TRBV28 with TRBJ2-2; D possibly corresponds to TRBD1 (7 bases). The germline V gene encodes CDR1 MDHEN and CDR2 SYDVKM. The V end was cut by 2 bases, the J end by 0 bases, with 10 bases between. The CDR3 contains 16 residues. DNA of the CDR3: TGTGCCAGCAGTTTAGCGGGGACAGCGAACACCGGGGAGCTGTTTTTT. Protein sequence: CASSLAGTANTGELFF.

This rearrangement joins TRBV18 to TRBJ1-1; D remains unclear. Germline V gives CDR1 KGHSH, CDR2 LQKENI. V dropped 3 bases and J dropped 7 bases, with 9 bases sitting between them. The CDR3 sequence is 12 residues long. As DNA, the CDR3 is TGTGCCAGCTCACCCGGGGTTGGTGAAGCTTTCTTT. It specifies CASSPGVGEAFF.

This chain connects TRBV7-3 to TRBJ1-5; the D gene is possibly TRBD1 (5 bases). Per germline, CDR1 SGHTA and CDR2 FQGTGA. V lost 5 bases, J lost 5 bases, and 10 bases lay in between. The CDR3 contains 13 residues. DNA for the CDR3: TGTGCCAGCAGCACGACAGCCGATCAGCCCCAGCATTTT. It translates to CASSTTADQPQHF.

The chain has TRBV4-3 and TRBJ2-1; 7 bases line up with TRBD2. This CDR3 is built from 13 residues. The germline V gene encodes CDR1 LGHNA and CDR2 YSLEER. V trimming: 0 bases; J trimming: 10 bases; junction bases outside the gene matches: 3. The CDR3, as DNA: TGCGCCAGCAGCCAAGAAGGGAGGGCGGAGCAGTTCTTC. Residues: CASSQEGRAEQFF.

This chain links TRBV28 with TRBJ2-5; D might be TRBD1 (5 bases). Germline CDR1 is MDHEN and CDR2 is SYDVKM. The CDR3 has 14 residues. V lost 6 bases and J 2 bases, leaving 13 bases between the germline ends. CDR3 region: CASSNGDRQETQYF. Written as DNA, the CDR3 is TGTGCCAGCAGCAACGGAGACAGACAAGAGACCCAGTACTTC.

This chain joins TRBV19 and TRBJ1-1, with 11 bases identical to TRBD1. CDR3 length: 15 residues. The germline V gene encodes CDR1 LNHDA and CDR2 SQIVND (reference sequence). The V gene end was trimmed by 7 bases and the J gene end by 3 bases; junction bases not matched to a gene: 7. This CDR3 reads CASTGQGAVYTEAFF. The CDR3 nucleotides read TGTGCCAGTACCGGACAGGGGGCCGTATACACTGAAGCTTTCTTT.

The chain is built from TRBV28 and TRBJ1-1; TRBD1 matches at 8 bases. With 8 bases clipped from V and 7 bases from J, the junction kept 9 bases outside the gene matches. CDR1 is MDHEN and CDR2 is SYDVKM in the germline V gene. The CDR3 has 13 amino acids. The CDR3 reads CASAPGQVNEAFF. CDR3 sequence (DNA): TGTGCCAGCGCCCCGGGACAGGTGAATGAAGCTTTCTTT.

This chain links TRBV19 with TRBJ2-2; 7 bases are shared with TRBD1. This CDR3 is built from 16 residues. Trimming removed 6 bases from V and 3 bases from J; junction bases left unmatched: 10. CDR1 and CDR2 (germline): LNHDA, SQIVND (reference sequence). CDR3 DNA: TGTGCCAGTAGATTAAGGACAGGCCCCGACACCGGGGAGCTGTTTTTT. Protein product: CASRLRTGPDTGELFF.

The chain uses TRBV25-1 and TRBJ1-5; no reliable D call. Germline-derived CDR1 and CDR2 are MGHDK and SYGVNS. The CDR3 sequence is 13 residues long. Between the trimmed V and J ends, which lost 3 bases and 7 bases, there was a span of 10 bases. DNA of the CDR3: TGTGCCAGCAGTGAGTCGGGTATCCAGCCCCAGCATTTT. Translating it yields CASSESGIQPQHF. Drawing the rest from reference TRBV25-1 and TRBJ1-5, the complete variable domain is EADIYQTPRYLVIGTGKKITLECSQTMGHDKMYWYQQDPGMELHLIHYSYGVNSTEKGDLSSESTVSRIRTEHFPLTLESARPSHTSQYLCASSESGIQPQHFGDGTRLSIL.

CDR3 in DNA: TGTGCCAGCAGTCGCCGGGACAGGGGTTCCGAGCAGTACTTC. This gives the protein CASSRRDRGSEQYF. This chain joins TRBV6-5 and TRBJ2-7; the match to TRBD1 covers 10 bases. This CDR3 is 14 amino acids long. V was clipped by 5 bases and J by 6 bases; unmatched bases: 7. The germline CDR1 and CDR2 sequences are MNHEY and SVGAGI.

The rearrangement uses TRBV5-1 and TRBJ2-5; TRBD1 agrees at 9 bases. Germline CDR1 and CDR2: SGHRS and YFSETQ. This CDR3 comprises 16 residues. V lost 0 bases, J lost 3 bases, and 6 bases stayed unmatched. The CDR3 region is CASSLGDRVGEETQYF. CDR3 sequence (DNA): TGCGCCAGCAGCTTGGGGGACAGGGTGGGAGAAGAGACCCAGTACTTC.

This chain joins TRBV5-8 and TRBJ2-5; TRBD2 matches 8 bases. Germline assignment: CDR1 SGHTS and CDR2 YDEGEE. V trimming: 4 bases; J trimming: 5 bases; junction bases outside the gene matches: 10. The CDR3 runs 15 residues. Here the CDR3 reads CASSGPGGARETQYF. The CDR3 DNA follows: TGTGCCAGCAGCGGCCCGGGGGGGGCCAGGGAGACCCAGTACTTC.

This clone was detected only a few times. V usage is TRBV19 and J usage is TRBJ1-1; 8 bases match TRBD1. Germline lookup yields CDR1 LNHDA and CDR2 SQIVND (reference sequence). CDR3 length: 12 amino acids. V was pared by 10 bases and J by 5 bases, with 6 bases of the junction left unmatched. CDR3 amino acids: CATGQGRTEAFF. CDR3 in DNA: TGTGCCACAGGACAGGGACGGACTGAAGCTTTCTTT.

The V gene is TRBV5-1, the J gene TRBJ1-4; 8 bases match TRBD1. The CDR3 has 16 amino acids. Germline CDR1 SGHRS, CDR2 YFSETQ. Trimming cost V 0 bases and J 5 bases; bases outside gene matches: 6. CDR3 sequence reads: CASSLGAGGANEKLFF. CDR3 nucleotides: TGCGCCAGCAGCTTGGGGGCAGGGGGCGCGAATGAAAAACTGTTTTTT.

This rearrangement joins TRBV6-5 to TRBJ2-2, with 7 bases aligning to TRBD1. V was pared by 11 bases and J by 1 base, with 4 bases of the junction left unmatched. This CDR3 region has 13 residues. Germline V gene sequence: CDR1 MNHEY, CDR2 SVGAGI. The CDR3 loop is CAVQGVNTGELFF. The CDR3 DNA sequence: TGTGCCGTCCAGGGGGTGAACACCGGGGAGCTGTTTTTT.